Following are 6 T cell receptor beta chains from one sample sequenced in a study of T cells in women clearing cervical HPV infection. This table comes from immunoSEQ multiplex PCR, and its TCRdb copy is limited to in-frame clones, with some not included. The listing contains about 24,000 clones. Sequencing was carried out using blood buffy coat. The source is a woman between 18 and 69 years old with a cervical HPV16 infection that either progressed to CIN3+ or cleared (not recorded which).

Regarding this clone: The read ends 3 residues shy of where the CDR3 ends; the end is completed using the germline J gene. V and J are TRBV7-9 and TRBJ1-3; 7 nucleotides align to TRBD1. This CDR3 comprises 14 residues. Unmatched junction bases numbered 1, after V lost 3 bases and J lost 2 bases. Germline CDR1 is SEHNR and CDR2 is FQNEAQ (reference sequence). Partial CDR3 DNA: TGTGCCAGCAGCTTTACAGGGGCTGGAAACACC. Its translation: CASSFTGAGNT. The entire CDR3 is CASSFTGAGNTIYF. Combining the CDR3 with reference TRBV7-9 and TRBJ1-3 gives the whole variable domain DTGVSQNPRHKITKRGQNVTFRCDPISEHNRLYWYRQTLGQGPEFLTYFQNEAQLEKSRLLSDRFSAERPKGSFSTLEIQRTEQGDSAMYLCASSFTGAGNTIYFGEGSWLTVV.

In regard to this clone: The missing CDR3 end, 3 residues past where the read stops, is filled in from the germline J gene. The chain has TRBV5-1 and TRBJ1-1; D is unresolved. Deletions cut 0 bases from V and 0 bases from J, with 6 bases between. Germline CDR1 SGHRS, CDR2 YFSETQ. The CDR3 has 14 amino acids. This chain's CDR3 is CASSLASVNTEAFF. Incomplete CDR3 DNA: TGCGCCAGCAGCTTGGCCTCAGTGAACACTGAA.

In regard to this clone: Sequencing ends 3 residues short of the CDR3 end; the germline J gene provides the rest. This chain uses TRBV29-1 with TRBJ1-1; 7 bases line up with TRBD1. The CDR3 spans 12 residues. Germline V gene data show CDR1 as SQVTM and CDR2 as ANQGSEA. The V and J ends lost 7 bases and 2 bases, in that order; junction bases with no gene match: 4. The CDR3 reads CSGTGDNTEAFF. CDR3 bases read: TGCAGCGGGACAGGAGACAACACTGAA.

Points on this clone: The read gets to within 3 residues of the CDR3 end, and the germline J gene fills in the rest. The chain uses TRBV6-2 or TRBV6-3 and TRBJ1-2; D remains ambiguous. The CDR3 consists of 17 residues. The ends were cut back, 3 bases at V and 6 bases at J, with 23 bases in the middle. Germline assignment: CDR1 MNHEY and CDR2 SVGEGT. CDR3 loop: CASSYFSGVSRDDGYTF. Incomplete CDR3 DNA: TGTGCCAGCAGTTATTTCAGCGGGGTCTCGCGGGATGATGGC.

A word on this clone: The CDR3 end lies 3 residues beyond the end of the read and is filled in from the germline J gene. The chain is built from TRBV20-1 and TRBJ1-2, with D possibly matching TRBD1 (6 bases). The CDR3 runs 13 residues. The ends were cut back, 3 bases at V and 5 bases at J, with 13 bases in the middle. Germline V gene sequence: CDR1 DFQATT, CDR2 SNEGSKA (reference sequence). The sequenced CDR3 bases are TGCAGTGCTAGGGGGGCAGGCTTTTATGGC. Residues: CSARGAGFYG. The complete CDR3 sequence is CSARGAGFYGYTF.

With regard to this clone: The read comes to an end 3 residues before the CDR3 does, leaving the germline J gene to fill in the end. The J gene is TRBJ2-7, the V gene TRBV29-1; TRBD1 or TRBD2 may be the D gene (5 bases each). The CDR3 is made up of 16 amino acids. V was shortened by 6 bases and J by 6 bases, with 27 bases between the two germline ends. Germline V gives CDR1 SQVTM, CDR2 ANQGSEA. The sequenced CDR3 bases are TGCAGCGTCGTAAAGAGGGGCTGGCGGTGGTTCGGCGAG. Translated: CSVVKRGWRWFGE. The entire CDR3 is CSVVKRGWRWFGEQYF.